This TCR beta chain came from a study of CD8 T cells in ankylosing spondylitis. Study-wide results and limits: Ankylosing spondylitis blood seemed to carry a telltale TCR beta motif made of about 8 highly homologous variants. Reportedly, disease-linked clones are significantly enriched in ankylosing spondylitis patients' matched synovial fluid. Previously reported in reactive arthritis synovial fluid and blood were some of the motif variants.

Germline V gene lookup returns CDR1 MNHNS and CDR2 SASEGT. Germline trimming cut 6 bases from V and 2 bases from J; bases unmatched to any gene: 3. This CDR3 is 14 amino acids long. Scientists made TCR beta libraries using quantitative 5'-RACE with molecular barcodes. TCRdb recomputed calls from the 5' RACE reads with MiXCR, one row per CDR3 protein. The table records about 260,000 distinct CDR3 sequences, around 25% of them present only once. As regards this clonotype: Its cognate antigen is unknown.

This receptor was identified in a male donor with ankylosing spondylitis or in good health (not recorded which). V is TRBV6-1 and J is TRBJ2-7, with 11 positions matching TRBD1. The sample taken for sequencing was blood, either unsorted or a sorted T cell fraction (not recorded which). The DNA for the CDR3 is TGTGCCAGCAGGGACAGGGGGCTTACCTACGAGCAGTACTTC. It codes for CASRDRGLTYEQYF.